Below are 5 T cell receptor beta chains sequenced from a single sample in a study of blood T cell repertoires in COVID-19. Only in-frame clones appear in the TCRdb table, and some are missing; sequencing was by immunoSEQ multiplex PCR. The table shows about 67,000 clones, with just under 80% occurring only once. Sequences were obtained from peripheral blood. The receptors were sampled from a woman aged 55-75 years with acute or convalescent COVID-19.

The rearrangement joins TRBV29-1 to TRBJ1-4; no reliable D call. The V gene lost 6 bases and the J gene lost 5 bases, with 13 bases spanning the gap. The CDR3 extends over 13 amino acids. Germline CDR1 reads SQVTM; CDR2 reads ANQGSEA. DNA for the CDR3: TGCAGCGTCCAGCCAGCGCCAAATGAAAAACTGTTTTTT. This codes for CSVQPAPNEKLFF. The whole variable domain, filled in from reference TRBV29-1 and TRBJ1-4, reads SAVISQKPSRDICQRGTSLTIQCQVDSQVTMMFWYRQQPGQSLTLIATANQGSEATYESGFVIDKFPISRPNLTFSTLTVSNMSPEDSSIYLCSVQPAPNEKLFFGSGTQLSVL.

The genes are TRBV12-3 or TRBV12-4 and TRBJ1-2; D may be TRBD1 (5 bases). This CDR3 comprises 12 residues. Trimming cost V 2 bases and J 7 bases, with 8 bases left between them. In DNA, the CDR3 is TGTGCCAGCAGTTTAATGGGGGGTGGCTACACCTTC. This encodes CASSLMGGGYTF.

The chain employs TRBV7-9 and TRBJ2-4, with 10 bases that match TRBD1. Per the germline V gene, CDR1 is SEHNR and CDR2 is FQNEAQ (reference sequence). The J segment lost 12 bases and the V segment lost 1 base, leaving 9 bases of the junction unmatched. This CDR3 is 15 amino acids long. In DNA, the CDR3 is TGTGCCAGCAGCTTAGGCGGACAGGGGGGTTACGCTCAGTACTTC. Its protein is CASSLGGQGGYAQYF.

The CDR3, as DNA: TGTGCCAGTAGTATTCCGGGTCTGGCCTATGGCTACACCTTC. Protein: CASSIPGLAYGYTF. V usage is TRBV19 and J usage is TRBJ1-2; no definite D call. Germline-derived CDR1 and CDR2 are LNHDA and SQIVND (reference sequence). Trimming stripped 3 bases from V and 4 bases from J, with 12 bases between. The CDR3 sequence is 14 residues long.

The CDR3 sequence is CASSSSYYGYTF. The CDR3 nucleotides read TGTGCCAGCAGCTCCTCGTACTATGGCTACACCTTC. This sequence joins TRBV9 and TRBJ1-2; D gene ambiguous. V lost 4 bases to trimming and J lost 3 bases, with 7 bases between them. The germline V gene encodes CDR1 SGDLS and CDR2 YYNGEE. The CDR3 runs 12 residues.